Sequencing of this T cell receptor beta chain was carried out in a study of T cell responses to AZD1222 COVID-19 vaccine. The assay was immunoSEQ multiplex PCR, and TCRdb's table has in-frame clones only and misses some. In the table there are about 94,000 clones, 90% of which are singletons. The source was peripheral blood, collected on day 0 of AZD1222 vaccination. The receptor was isolated from an adult in good health.

The DNA of the CDR3 is TGTGCCAGCAGCTTAGGTCAGGCTTTAGGTGGCTACACCTTC. It translates to CASSLGQALGGYTF. The chain employs TRBV7-2 and TRBJ1-2, with unresolved D. The CDR3 runs 14 residues. Deletions cut 1 base from V and 7 bases from J, with 13 bases between. Germline CDR1 is SGHTA and CDR2 is FQGNSA. Supplemented by reference TRBV7-2 and TRBJ1-2, the full variable domain reads GAGVSQSPSNKVTEKGKDVELRCDPISGHTALYWYRQSLGQGLEFLIYFQGNSAPDKSGLPSDRFSAERTGGSVSTLTIQRTQQEDSAVYLCASSLGQALGGYTFGSGTRLTVV.